Listed below are T cell receptor beta chains from one sample, sequenced in a study of cytomegalovirus exposure and HLA in healthy donors. Clones were sequenced by immunoSEQ multiplex PCR, and TCRdb holds only the in-frame ones, with some missing. The sample has 240,000 or so clones; about 81% are singletons. Sequencing was done on a sample of PBMCs. The receptors originated from a woman aged 60-75 years in good health and CMV-seropositive. The conserved cysteine and the conserved F or W are not part of the CDR3 here.

>TRBV6-5
ASSYSGTGSNEQF
>TRBV7-9
SSSLGGGLETQY
>TRBV11-2
ASSLVGGPLNEQF
>TRBV13
ASSPWGEVYIDTQY
>TRBV19
ASSTRGYASSYNEQF
>TRBV5-1
ASSPGSLYDEQF
>TRBV9
ASSVAASGNYEQF
>TRBV5-5
ASSLVAQQY
>TRBV10-3
AISEPTSGSYNEQF
>TRBV6-5
ASRNRAEAF
>TRBV5-4
ASSFGTKSNQPQH
>TRBV9
ASSVAVGVRETQY
>TRBV11-2
ASSLGLAGSYNEQF
>TRBV5-1
ASRDRDEQY
>TRBV6-1
ASSWTSGRGNEQF
>TRBV5-1
ASSPMRQYGYT
>TRBV28
ASSIPGHTQY
>TRBV5-1
ASNGATQY
>TRBV9
ASSPRETFGYNEQF
>TRBV4-1
ASSQGPPPGNNYGYT
>TRBV27
ASSLFRLAGGYEQF
>TRBV28
ASSQYNEQF
>TRBV5-1
ASSQSGSQETQY
>TRBV25-1
ASSEMGQVSGYT
>TRBV20-1
SARRGYEQY
>TRBV9
ASSPWGTDNEQF
>TRBV6-6
ASSYPGQGNTEAF
>TRBV10-1
ASSVSGSYEQY
>TRBV18
ASSLGVSNQPQH
>TRBV7-9
ASSFQGQTNEKLF
>TRBV7-3
ASSHGGDNEQF
>TRBV5-1
ASSATGGTGELF
>TRBV7-9
ASTKGAGTDTQY
>TRBV9
ASSVAASGMGQY
>TRBV19
ASSTSNEKLF
>TRBV20-1
SATLSYEQY
>TRBV7-9
ASSLSGRVDEQF
>TRBV30
AWSEDSYTEAF
>TRBV15
ATSRGGNYGYT
>TRBV28
ASSLSGRMETQY
>TRBV6-1
ASMTDRGGTEAF
>TRBV28
ASSTTGASNYGYT
>TRBV7-9
ASSLGAGDQPQH
>TRBV7-2
ASSPSGRSNNEQF
>TRBV5-1
ASSSGLAGLNEQF
>TRBV10-2
ASSDGTGGAYEQY
>TRBV7-8
ASSPGTGGEEAQY
>TRBV19
ASSIDKFGGPGTPLH
>TRBV5-1
ASSLAQQGANIQY
>TRBV5-6
ASSPGGWRPSGIHEQY
>TRBV29-1
SVLRGTAYEQY
>TRBV18
ASSLQGANGYT
>TRBV9
ASSLTGGGNQPQH
>TRBV15
ATSRERWGRGSYEQY
>TRBV9
ASSFTGTSGRGELF
>TRBV6-5
ASRGDRGLLNIQY
>TRBV4-1
ASSQDAGYEQY
>TRBV18
ASSETGNFYGYT
>TRBV6-6
ASSSTSGVYEQY